This TCR beta chain is drawn from a study of CD8 T cells in Susac syndrome. Overall study findings and caveats: Total CD8+ and CD8+ TEMRA repertoires contained sixteen and five Susac-specific public clones, respectively.

The patients with Susac syndrome satisfied recently defined diagnostic criteria for either definite or probable disease. A quantity of roughly 0.5 to 1 ug RNA underwent reverse transcription using random hexamers. A multiplex approach, immunoSEQ multiplex PCR, amplified TCR beta CDR3 across 54 Vbeta and 13 Jbeta. MiXCR, applied by TCRdb to the immunoSEQ multiplex PCR reads, yields one record per CDR3 protein. Among 100,000 to 150,000 distinct CDR3 sequences, approximately 96% were seen once, and the ten largest hold less than 0.25%. This clonotype was counted a few times. The antigen is unknown. The germline V gene encodes CDR1 SGHDT and CDR2 YYEEEE. Trimming pared 4 bases from V and 2 bases from J, leaving 3 bases between. This CDR3 region has 11 residues.

The origin of this receptor is a human donor with Susac syndrome. The sequencing sample was made of CD8+ T cells from PBMCs. The rearrangement links TRBV5-6 to TRBJ2-5; D is undetermined. The CDR3: CASSTQETQYF. CDR3 DNA sequence: TGTGCCAGCAGCACTCAAGAGACCCAGTACTTC. Full variable domain (missing parts from reference TRBV5-6 and TRBJ2-5): DAGVTQSPTHLIKTRGQQVTLRCSPKSGHDTVSWYQQALGQGPQFIFQYYEEEERQRGNFPDRFSGHQFPNYSSELNVNALLLGDSALYLCASSTQETQYFGPGTRLLVL.